The source of this TCR beta chain is a study of blood T cell repertoires in COVID-19. About the study: The cDNA or gDNA used as material had been derived from T cells, B-cell-depleted T cells, or PBMCs.

In the original workflow: Amplification with reference gene primers provided the estimates of nucleated cell counts. Clones were sequenced by immunoSEQ multiplex PCR, and TCRdb holds only the in-frame ones, with some missing. V and J calls and clone size are given by that table; D and trimming were obtained from the DNA. The sample shows under 150,000 clones, less than 85% of them seen only once. The germline CDR1 and CDR2 sequences are MDHEN and SYDVKM. Trimming took 4 bases from V and 6 from J; bases not matched to a gene: 9. CDR3 length: 14 residues. The sample comprised peripheral blood. This receptor was obtained from a human donor in a cohort sampled during active COVID-19. This chain connects TRBV28 to TRBJ2-7; 7 bases align to TRBD1. The CDR3 here is CASSSWWQGVEQYF. The CDR3 bases are TGTGCCAGCAGTTCTTGGTGGCAGGGGGTCGAGCAGTACTTC.